Listed here are 14 T cell receptor beta chains from one sample, sequenced in a study of T cells in Graves' hyperthyroidism and ophthalmopathy. Template material for amplifying TCR beta CDR3 regions consisted of RNA transcripts. The HTBI primer set drove a first-round RT-PCR of the TCR CDR3. TCRdb re-analysed the multiplex PCR reads in MiXCR, keeping a single row per CDR3 protein. The sample lists under 350,000 distinct CDR3 sequences, less than 30% occurring once. The sequenced sample was blood. These receptors were collected from a man in his forties with Graves' hyperthyroidism that later progressed to Graves' ophthalmopathy.

This clonotype was counted many times. The V and J genes are TRBV28 and TRBJ1-5, with a possible D match to TRBD1 (6 bases). This CDR3 comprises 13 residues. Germline V gene lookup returns CDR1 MDHEN and CDR2 SYDVKM. Trimming took 6 bases from V and 6 from J, leaving 12 bases between them. The CDR3 protein is CASRRPGAQPQHF. The CDR3 DNA reads as TGTGCCAGCAGACGACCAGGGGCTCAGCCCCAGCATTTT.

This clonotype was seen at least ten times. V is TRBV12-3 or TRBV12-4 and J is TRBJ1-2; TRBD1 matches at 12 bases. V shed 6 bases, J shed 4 bases, and the junction held 9 bases outside the gene matches. The CDR3 covers 16 residues. CDR3 protein: CASSLGTGGARYGYTF. The CDR3 DNA is TGTGCCAGCAGCCTAGGGACAGGGGGCGCCCGCTATGGCTACACCTTC.

The chain combines TRBV6-2 or TRBV6-3 with TRBJ1-5; 8 bases fit TRBD1. The CDR3 contains 16 residues. Per germline, CDR1 MNHEY and CDR2 SVGEGT. V gave up 8 bases and J gave up 6 bases; unmatched junction bases: 15. In DNA, the CDR3 is TGTGCCAGCGGCAGACAGGGGAAGCGTTCGGGTCAGCCCCAGCATTTT. Translating gives CASGRQGKRSGQPQHF.

The gene calls are TRBV28 and TRBJ1-5, with 8 bases that match TRBD1. The V segment lost 7 bases and the J segment 1 base; nucleotides outside the gene matches: 6. Germline V gene lookup returns CDR1 MDHEN and CDR2 SYDVKM. The CDR3 covers 15 residues. CDR3 region: CASNQGAWSNQPQHF. The CDR3 bases are TGTGCCAGCAATCAGGGGGCTTGGAGCAATCAGCCCCAGCATTTT.

This clonotype was observed at least ten times. A much larger clone sits a single nucleotide away, making a read error possible. V and J are TRBV11-1 and TRBJ1-5, with TRBD1 identical over 9 bases. From germline, CDR1 is SGHAT and CDR2 FQDESV (reference sequence). The CDR3 runs 17 residues. CDR3 coding DNA: TGTGTCAGCAGCAACACAGGGGGCGAGGCTGGCAATCAGCCCCAGCATTTT. This gives the protein CVSSNTGGEAGNQPQHF.

This clonotype was observed at least ten times. The chain recombines TRBV2 with TRBJ2-7; a weak D match, TRBD2 (6 bases). From germline, CDR1 is SNHLY and CDR2 FYNNEI. This CDR3 spans 13 amino acids. V gave up 7 bases and J gave up 3 bases, with 13 bases separating them. Here the CDR3 DNA reads TGTGCCAGCAATGATGGACTAATCTACGAGCAGTACTTC. The encoded protein is CASNDGLIYEQYF. Variable domain in full (rest from reference TRBV2 and TRBJ2-7): EPEVTQTPSHQVTQMGQEVILRCVPISNHLYFYWYRQILGQKVEFLVSFYNNEISEKSEIFDDQFSVERPDGSNFTLKIRSTKLEDSAMYFCASNDGLIYEQYFGPGTRLTVT.

CDR3 nucleotides: TGTGCCAGCAGCTCCCTTGGGACAGTCGACGAGCAGTACTTC. This codes for CASSSLGTVDEQYF. This sequence joins TRBV7-2 and TRBJ2-7; 7 positions agree with TRBD1. CDR3 size: 14 residues. Unmatched junction bases numbered 8, after V lost 4 bases and J lost 5 bases. Germline CDR1 and CDR2: SGHTA and FQGNSA. The full variable domain, its missing parts supplied by reference TRBV7-2 and TRBJ2-7, is GAGVSQSPSNKVTEKGKDVELRCDPISGHTALYWYRQSLGQGLEFLIYFQGNSAPDKSGLPSDRFSAERTGGSVSTLTIQRTQQEDSAVYLCASSSLGTVDEQYFGPGTRLTVT.

This rearrangement joins TRBV29-1 to TRBJ1-1; TRBD1 matches at 9 bases. The length of the CDR3 is 13 residues. J was trimmed by 3 bases and V by 6 bases; bases with no gene match: 5. Germline values: CDR1 SQVTM, CDR2 ANQGSEA. This CDR3 is CSVNGQGHTEAFF. The CDR3 DNA reads TGCAGCGTCAACGGACAGGGGCACACTGAAGCTTTCTTT.

J is TRBJ2-7 and V is TRBV6-2 or TRBV6-3, with D perhaps matching TRBD1 (6 bases). This CDR3 has 16 amino acids. Germline V gene sequence: CDR1 MNHEY, CDR2 SVGEGT. With 0 bases removed from V and 0 bases from J, the gap between germline ends came to 12 bases. The chain's CDR3 is CASSYSQGSFSYEQYF. CDR3 DNA: TGTGCCAGCAGTTACTCCCAGGGGAGCTTCTCCTACGAGCAGTACTTC.

This clonotype came up a few times. In nucleotides, the CDR3 is TGCGCCAGCAACCATTTTGGAGTTGAGGATTCGCGGGGCTACACCTTC. It yields the protein CASNHFGVEDSRGYTF. The chain has TRBV4-1 and TRBJ1-2; D unresolved. This CDR3 has 16 amino acids. CDR1 and CDR2 from the germline V gene are MGHRA and YSYEKL. V lost 7 bases and J lost 8, with 26 bases in between.

This clonotype has a count of ten or more. The genes are TRBV6-5 and TRBJ1-2; 8 nucleotides line up with TRBD1. The CDR3 loop spans 15 amino acids. The germline V gene encodes CDR1 MNHEY and CDR2 SVGAGI. The V and J ends lost 4 bases and 3 bases, in that order; junction bases with no gene match: 7. The CDR3 DNA reads TGTGCCAGCAGTTCCGGACAGGGCGGATACTATGGCTACACCTTC. Translating gives CASSSGQGGYYGYTF.

The chain is built from TRBV13 and TRBJ2-7; TRBD2 agrees at 13 bases. Germline loops: CDR1 PRHDT, CDR2 FYEKMQ (reference sequence). The CDR3 spans 15 residues. Germline trimming cut 6 bases from V and 6 bases from J; bases unmatched to any gene: 8. In DNA, the CDR3 is TGTGCCAGCAGTTTGACTAGCGGGAGGACTCCCGAGCAGTACTTC. Amino acid sequence: CASSLTSGRTPEQYF.

This clonotype has at least ten counts. The chain carries TRBV20-1 and TRBJ1-2; a weak D match, TRBD1 (5 bases). V was cut by 2 bases and J by 7 bases, with 17 bases left in between. The CDR3 consists of 14 residues. Germline assignment: CDR1 DFQATT and CDR2 SNEGSKA (reference sequence). CDR3 sequence: CSARLPGLVRGYTF. CDR3 bases: TGCAGTGCTAGACTACCGGGACTTGTGCGTGGCTACACCTTC.

This clonotype was seen at least ten times. The chain joins TRBV5-1 to TRBJ1-2; D possibly corresponds to TRBD1 (5 bases). Trimming stripped 4 bases from V and 4 bases from J, with 11 bases between. This CDR3 spans 13 amino acids. Germline V lookup: CDR1 SGHRS, CDR2 YFSETQ. The CDR3 region has the DNA TGCGCCAGCAGCCCACAGGCGTCCTATGGCTACACCTTC. This codes for CASSPQASYGYTF.